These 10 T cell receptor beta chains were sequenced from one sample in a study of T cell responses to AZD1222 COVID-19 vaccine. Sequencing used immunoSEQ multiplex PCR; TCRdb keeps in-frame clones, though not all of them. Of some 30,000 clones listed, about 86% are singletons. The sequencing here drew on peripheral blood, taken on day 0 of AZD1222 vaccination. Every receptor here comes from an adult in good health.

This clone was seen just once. CDR3: CASTGQPNEKLFF. The CDR3 region has the DNA TGTGCCAGCACAGGACAGCCTAATGAAAAACTGTTTTTT. The V gene is TRBV6-5, the J gene TRBJ1-4, with a possible D match to TRBD1 (6 bases). This CDR3 region has 13 residues. Germline lookup yields CDR1 MNHEY and CDR2 SVGAGI. The V and J ends lost 7 bases and 3 bases respectively, with 9 bases between them.

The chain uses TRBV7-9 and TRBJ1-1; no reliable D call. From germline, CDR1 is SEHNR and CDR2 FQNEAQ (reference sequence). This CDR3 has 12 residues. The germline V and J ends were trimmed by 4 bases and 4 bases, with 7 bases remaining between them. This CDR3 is CASSSDGTEAFF. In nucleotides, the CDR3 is TGTGCCAGCAGCTCAGACGGCACTGAAGCTTTCTTT.

CDR3 protein: CASSQGTGRTEAFF. The CDR3 DNA is TGTGCCAGCAGCCAAGGGACAGGGAGGACTGAAGCTTTCTTT. This sequence joins TRBV4-2 and TRBJ1-1; 8 positions match TRBD1. The CDR3 consists of 14 residues. Trimming at V came to 1 base and at J to 5 bases, leaving 3 bases not matched to a gene. Germline lookup yields CDR1 LGHNA and CDR2 YNFKEQ.

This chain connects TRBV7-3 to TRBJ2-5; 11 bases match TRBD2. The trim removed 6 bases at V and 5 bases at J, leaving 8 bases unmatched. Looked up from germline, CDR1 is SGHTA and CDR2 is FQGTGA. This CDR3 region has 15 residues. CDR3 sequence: CASSSSGGALETQYF. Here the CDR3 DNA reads TGTGCCAGCAGTAGTAGCGGGGGGGCCCTCGAGACCCAGTACTTC.

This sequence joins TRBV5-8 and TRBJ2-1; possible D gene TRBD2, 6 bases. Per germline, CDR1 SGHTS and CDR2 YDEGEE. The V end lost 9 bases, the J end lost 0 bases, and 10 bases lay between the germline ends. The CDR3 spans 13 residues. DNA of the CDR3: TGTGCCACAGCGGGTTACTCCTACAATGAGCAGTTCTTC. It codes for CATAGYSYNEQFF.

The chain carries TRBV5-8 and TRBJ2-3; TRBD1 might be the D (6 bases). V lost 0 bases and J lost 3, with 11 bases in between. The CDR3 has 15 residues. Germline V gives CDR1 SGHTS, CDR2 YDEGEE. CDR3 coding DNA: TGTGCCAGCAGCTTGGTGGCAGGGGTTACAGATACGCAGTATTTT. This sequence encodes CASSLVAGVTDTQYF.

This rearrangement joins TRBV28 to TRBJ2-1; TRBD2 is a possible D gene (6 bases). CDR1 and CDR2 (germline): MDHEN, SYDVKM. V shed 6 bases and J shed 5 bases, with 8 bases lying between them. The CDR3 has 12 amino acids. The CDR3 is CASRIADNEQFF. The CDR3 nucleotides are TGTGCCAGCAGAATAGCGGACAATGAGCAGTTCTTC.

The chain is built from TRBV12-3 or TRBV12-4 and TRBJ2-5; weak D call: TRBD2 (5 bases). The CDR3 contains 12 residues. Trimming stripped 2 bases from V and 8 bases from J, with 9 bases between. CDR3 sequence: CASSLSEVTQYF. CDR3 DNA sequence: TGTGCCAGCAGTTTATCGGAGGTTACCCAGTACTTC.

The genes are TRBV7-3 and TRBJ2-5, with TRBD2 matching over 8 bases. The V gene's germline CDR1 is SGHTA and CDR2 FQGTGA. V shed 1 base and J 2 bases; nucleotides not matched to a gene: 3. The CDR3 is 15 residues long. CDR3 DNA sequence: TGTGCCAGCAGCTTAATGGCGGGGGGACAAGAGACCCAGTACTTC. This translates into CASSLMAGGQETQYF.

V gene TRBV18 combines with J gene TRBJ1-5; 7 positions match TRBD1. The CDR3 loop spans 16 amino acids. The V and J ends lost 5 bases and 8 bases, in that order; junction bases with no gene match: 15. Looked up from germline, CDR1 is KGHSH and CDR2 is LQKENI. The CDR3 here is CASSSDSGGGTEPQHF. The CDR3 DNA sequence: TGTGCCAGCTCATCAGACTCTGGAGGGGGCACAGAGCCCCAGCATTTT.